This TCR beta chain is from a study of control samples from healthy donors and cancer patients. The table came from immunoSEQ multiplex PCR; TCRdb's copy has only in-frame clones and leaves some out. The sample holds around 71,000 clones, approximately 90% seen once. CDR1 SGHTA and CDR2 FQGNSA come from the germline V gene. Trimming took 1 base from V and 3 from J, leaving 13 bases between them. CDR3 length: 16 amino acids. This chain uses TRBV7-2 with TRBJ2-1, with D perhaps matching TRBD2 (6 bases). The source is a woman aged 50 to 60 with colorectal cancer. The material sequenced was PBMCs. This CDR3 reads CASSLVGGANYNEQFF. The DNA for the CDR3 is TGTGCCAGCAGCTTAGTTGGCGGGGCTAACTACAATGAGCAGTTCTTC.